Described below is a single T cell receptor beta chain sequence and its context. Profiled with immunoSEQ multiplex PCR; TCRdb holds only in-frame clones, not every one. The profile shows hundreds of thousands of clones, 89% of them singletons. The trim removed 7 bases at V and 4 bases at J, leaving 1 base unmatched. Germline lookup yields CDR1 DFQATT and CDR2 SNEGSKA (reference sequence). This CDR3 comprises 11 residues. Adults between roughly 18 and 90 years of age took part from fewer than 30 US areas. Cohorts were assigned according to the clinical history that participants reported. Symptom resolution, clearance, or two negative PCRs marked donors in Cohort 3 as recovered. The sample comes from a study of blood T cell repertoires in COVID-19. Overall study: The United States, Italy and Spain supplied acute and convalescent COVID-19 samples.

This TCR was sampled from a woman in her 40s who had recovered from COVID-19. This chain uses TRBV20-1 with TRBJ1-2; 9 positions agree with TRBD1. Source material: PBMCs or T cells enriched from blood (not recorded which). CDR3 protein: CSVGQGYGYTF. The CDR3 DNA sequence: TGCAGTGTGGGACAGGGCTATGGCTACACCTTC.